These 30 T cell receptor beta chains were all obtained from the same sample, sequenced in a study of vaccination effects on CD4 cells after COVID-19. No antigen is known for these receptors. TCRdb's copy holds only in-frame clones and misses some; the assay was immunoSEQ multiplex PCR. Seen here are about 25,000 clones, around 69% observed once, and the top ten hold 11%. Subsequent to a culture period of 10 to 11 days, CD4+ T cells were isolated. Sequenced material: CD4+ T cells from PBMCs cultured without peptide, taken before COVID-19 vaccination. These receptor sequences come from a human donor who received a COVID-19 vaccine.

The V and J genes are TRBV12-3 or TRBV12-4 and TRBJ1-2; maybe TRBD1 (5 bases). The CDR3 length is 12 residues. Trimming took off 7 bases at V and 5 bases at J, with 11 bases between the two ends. Here the CDR3 DNA reads TGTGCCAGCATACAGGACGGATATGGCTACACCTTC. Translation: CASIQDGYGYTF.

The CDR3 spells CASSAHPAGQVKNEQFF. The DNA for the CDR3 is TGTGCCAGCAGTGCCCACCCGGCGGGACAGGTGAAGAATGAGCAGTTCTTC. The chain is built from TRBV2 and TRBJ2-1, with TRBD1 matching 8 bases. With V trimmed by 4 bases and J by 7 bases, 15 bases remained unmatched. The V gene's germline CDR1 is SNHLY and CDR2 FYNNEI. The CDR3 extends over 17 amino acids.

This chain links TRBV6-2 or TRBV6-3 with TRBJ2-5; 9 bases agree with TRBD2. Germline V gene data show CDR1 as MNHEY and CDR2 as SVGEGT. The CDR3 extends over 15 amino acids. The junction had 10 bases not matched to a gene; V was cut back by 2 bases and J by 9 bases. In DNA, the CDR3 is TGTGCCAGCAGTTACCCCGTGCGGGGGGGCGGGGCCCAGTACTTC. Its protein product is CASSYPVRGGGAQYF.

This clone has a single count. This chain uses TRBV27 with TRBJ2-1, with 9 bases identical to TRBD2. The trim removed 6 bases at V and 5 bases at J, leaving 11 bases unmatched. The V gene's germline CDR1 is MNHEY and CDR2 SMNVEV (reference sequence). The CDR3 runs 16 residues. Here the CDR3 reads CASSSPRREGNNEQFF. CDR3 DNA sequence: TGTGCCAGCAGCTCCCCTCGGCGGGAGGGTAACAATGAGCAGTTCTTC.

The rearrangement joins TRBV5-1 to TRBJ2-7; 7 nucleotides align to TRBD2. The CDR3 length is 12 residues. Looked up from germline, CDR1 is SGHRS and CDR2 is YFSETQ. V gave up 0 bases and J gave up 6 bases; unmatched junction bases: 0. CDR3 sequence reads: CASSLAGGEQYF. The CDR3 DNA is TGCGCCAGCAGCTTGGCGGGGGGCGAGCAGTACTTC. Filled out from reference TRBV5-1 and TRBJ2-7, the complete variable domain reads KAGVTQTPRYLIKTRGQQVTLSCSPISGHRSVSWYQQTPGQGLQFLFEYFSETQRNKGNFPGRFSGRQFSNSRSEMNVSTLELGDSALYLCASSLAGGEQYFGPGTRLTVT.

The J gene is TRBJ2-7, the V gene TRBV5-6, with D perhaps matching TRBD2 (7 bases). There are 16 residues in the CDR3. Germline V gene lookup returns CDR1 SGHDT and CDR2 YYEEEE. V gave up 1 base and J gave up 5 bases, with 19 bases separating them. The CDR3 region has the DNA TGTGCCAGCAGCTTGCGGGGGGCAGGGGTATACCACGAGCAGTACTTC. Translation: CASSLRGAGVYHEQYF.

This clone was observed a single time. The J gene is TRBJ2-1, the V gene TRBV3-1 (or the pseudogene TRBV3-2), with D possibly TRBD2 on 6 matching bases. Trimming pared 4 bases from V and 3 bases from J, leaving 10 bases between. Germline V gene sequence: CDR1 LGHDT, CDR2 YNNKEL (reference sequence). This CDR3 spans 14 amino acids. The CDR3 DNA follows: TGTGCCAGCAGCCTCGTGGGGGGCTACAATGAGCAGTTCTTC. Protein product: CASSLVGGYNEQFF.

The rearrangement joins TRBV7-3 to TRBJ2-2; D not resolved. Germline assignment: CDR1 SGHTA and CDR2 FQGTGA. V was cut by 2 bases and J by 3 bases, with 1 base left in between. CDR3 size: 12 residues. The CDR3 DNA sequence: TGTGCCAGCAGCTTAGACACCGGGGAGCTGTTTTTT. Its translation: CASSLDTGELFF.

The chain links TRBV2 to TRBJ2-7; a weak D match, TRBD2 (6 bases). CDR3 length: 13 residues. The V end was cut by 4 bases, the J end by 2 bases, with 9 bases between. CDR1 is SNHLY and CDR2 is FYNNEI in the germline V gene. The CDR3 sequence is CASSVLATYEQYF. The CDR3 coding sequence is TGTGCCAGCAGTGTACTAGCCACCTACGAGCAGTACTTC. Based on the CDR3 plus reference TRBV2 and TRBJ2-7, the full variable domain is EPEVTQTPSHQVTQMGQEVILRCVPISNHLYFYWYRQILGQKVEFLVSFYNNEISEKSEIFDDQFSVERPDGSNFTLKIRSTKLEDSAMYFCASSVLATYEQYFGPGTRLTVT.

The V and J genes are TRBV6-5 and TRBJ1-1; D gene ambiguous. With 0 bases removed from V and 0 bases from J, the gap between germline ends came to 5 bases. CDR3 length: 14 amino acids. Germline V gene data show CDR1 as MNHEY and CDR2 as SVGAGI. The CDR3 nucleotides are TGTGCCAGCAGTTACTCGACCGTGAACACTGAAGCTTTCTTT. This translates into CASSYSTVNTEAFF.

V usage is TRBV4-2 and J usage is TRBJ2-7; 8 bases fit TRBD2. The CDR3 runs to 17 residues. Germline CDR1 reads LGHNA; CDR2 reads YNFKEQ. J gave up 3 bases and V 0 bases, and 10 bases lay outside the gene matches. The CDR3 region has the DNA TGTGCCAGCAGCCAAGAGGAACTAGCGGAGACATTCTACGAGCAGTACTTC. Translation gives CASSQEELAETFYEQYF.

The chain recombines TRBV5-4 with TRBJ2-2; D uncertain. V gave up 4 bases and J gave up 3 bases, with 7 bases separating them. The germline V gene has CDR1 SGHNT and CDR2 YYREEE (reference sequence). The length of the CDR3 is 13 residues. CDR3 region: CASSRTYTGELFF. Written as DNA, the CDR3 is TGTGCCAGCAGCCGAACCTACACCGGGGAGCTGTTTTTT.

The J gene is TRBJ2-7, the V gene TRBV30, with 7 bases aligning to TRBD2. The CDR3 contains 13 residues. The ends lost 3 bases at V and 2 bases at J; junction bases unmatched: 4. Germline values: CDR1 GTSNPN, CDR2 SVGIG (reference sequence). The CDR3 nucleotides are TGTGCCTGGAGCCGGGGAGGGCCCTACGAGCAGTACTTC. The encoded protein is CAWSRGGPYEQYF.

The CDR3 DNA reads as TGCAGCGCTATAACAGTCGGGACAGGGGGCTGGTACGAGCAGTACTTC. Translated: CSAITVGTGGWYEQYF. This chain uses TRBV29-1 with TRBJ2-7; 12 bases align to TRBD1. Germline V gene data show CDR1 as SQVTM and CDR2 as ANQGSEA. V lost 7 bases to trimming and J lost 4 bases; unmatched junction nucleotides: 14. The CDR3 covers 16 residues.

The J gene is TRBJ1-1, the V gene TRBV4-2; tentatively, D is TRBD1 (5 bases). Between the trimmed V and J ends, which lost 4 bases and 1 base, there was a span of 10 bases. Germline V lookup: CDR1 LGHNA, CDR2 YNFKEQ. There are 14 residues in the CDR3. CDR3 amino acids: CASSRGGKNTEAFF. CDR3 nucleotides: TGTGCCAGCAGCCGGGGGGGGAAGAACACTGAAGCTTTCTTT.

The chain combines TRBV4-3 with TRBJ2-1; 7 bases line up with TRBD2. The CDR3 is 15 residues long. Germline loops: CDR1 LGHNA, CDR2 YSLEER. The ends lost 0 bases at V and 4 bases at J; junction bases unmatched: 3. CDR3 sequence: CASSQDVGGYNEQFF. The DNA for the CDR3 is TGCGCCAGCAGCCAAGATGTGGGGGGGTACAATGAGCAGTTCTTC.

The CDR3 region is CASSSGTAGYTF. The CDR3 DNA is TGTGCCAGTAGTAGTGGGACGGCTGGCTACACCTTC. The chain joins TRBV19 to TRBJ1-2, with D tentatively TRBD1 (5 bases). Trimming took off 4 bases at V and 7 bases at J, with 10 bases between the two ends. Per the germline V gene, CDR1 is LNHDA and CDR2 is SQIVND (reference sequence). The CDR3 extends over 12 amino acids. The full variable domain, in which reference TRBV19 and TRBJ1-2 provide the parts outside the CDR3, is DGGITQSPKYLFRKEGQNVTLSCEQNLNHDAMYWYRQDPGQGLRLIYYSQIVNDFQKGDIAEGYSVSREKKESFPLTVTSAQKNPTAFYLCASSSGTAGYTFGSGTRLTVV.

This clone appeared once. This chain connects TRBV19 to TRBJ2-7; 8 nucleotides align to TRBD1. Germline loops: CDR1 LNHDA, CDR2 SQIVND (reference sequence). Trimming cost V 9 bases and J 0 bases; bases outside gene matches: 10. The CDR3 runs 15 residues. CDR3 amino acids: CASSTRGPSSYEQYF. The CDR3 DNA reads as TGTGCCAGCTCGACCAGGGGGCCGAGCTCCTACGAGCAGTACTTC.

The chain employs TRBV5-6 and TRBJ2-4; no firm D call. This CDR3 has 17 amino acids. V gave up 0 bases and J gave up 1 base, with 14 bases separating them. Germline V gene lookup returns CDR1 SGHDT and CDR2 YYEEEE. The CDR3, as DNA: TGTGCCAGCAGCTTGGGTCTCGCAGGTCGGGCCAAAAACATTCAGTACTTC. The encoded protein is CASSLGLAGRAKNIQYF.

The chain links TRBV14 to TRBJ1-2, with a weak D call TRBD1 (5 bases). The CDR3 consists of 15 residues. Per the germline V gene, CDR1 is SGHDN and CDR2 is FVKESK. Trimming removed 3 bases at V and 8 bases at J, with 19 bases between. Here the CDR3 DNA reads TGTGCCAGCAGCCAGGTCTCCCTTGGGAAGGGGGGCTACACCTTC. This codes for CASSQVSLGKGGYTF.

The sample holds one count of this clone. V gene TRBV15 combines with J gene TRBJ2-1; D possibly uses TRBD1 or TRBD2 (5 bases each). The CDR3 loop spans 14 amino acids. Germline V gene lookup returns CDR1 LNHNV and CDR2 YYDKDF (reference sequence). The V gene lost 5 bases and the J gene lost 8 bases, with 16 bases spanning the gap. The CDR3 sequence: CATSWRSWGDEQFF. CDR3 nucleotides: TGTGCCACCAGCTGGAGGTCGTGGGGCGATGAGCAGTTCTTC.

The chain links TRBV12-3 or TRBV12-4 to TRBJ1-1; no definite D call. This CDR3 is built from 13 residues. V lost 2 bases and J lost 5, with 9 bases in between. The CDR3 region has the DNA TGTGCCAGCAGTTTAACCGGGGAGACTGAAGCTTTCTTT. Translation gives CASSLTGETEAFF.

This clone has just a few counts. The rearrangement joins TRBV3-1 (or the pseudogene TRBV3-2) to TRBJ1-2; D perhaps matches TRBD1 (5 bases). The V end lost 4 bases, the J end lost 8 bases, and 17 bases lay between the germline ends. The length of the CDR3 is 14 residues. Germline V lookup: CDR1 LGHDT, CDR2 YNNKEL (reference sequence). CDR3 protein: CASSPQRGGQGYTF. The DNA of the CDR3 is TGTGCCAGCAGCCCCCAGAGGGGAGGTCAGGGCTACACCTTC.

The chain joins TRBV3-1 (or the pseudogene TRBV3-2) to TRBJ2-3; D gene ambiguous. This CDR3 has 13 amino acids. The V gene's germline CDR1 is LGHDT and CDR2 YNNKEL (reference sequence). The V and J ends lost 4 bases and 4 bases respectively, with 9 bases between them. CDR3 protein: CASSLRSADTQYF. For the CDR3, the DNA is TGTGCCAGCAGCCTTCGTTCTGCAGATACGCAGTATTTT.

This chain joins TRBV9 and TRBJ2-1, with D possibly matching TRBD1 (6 bases). Trimming cost V 3 bases and J 6 bases, with 7 bases left between them. CDR3 length equals 12 residues. The germline gives CDR1 SGDLS, CDR2 YYNGEE. This chain's CDR3 is CASSARGNEQFF. The CDR3 DNA sequence: TGTGCCAGCAGCGCCAGGGGCAATGAGCAGTTCTTC.

This clone was observed a few times. The genes are TRBV10-3 and TRBJ2-2, with 7 bases aligning to TRBD1. With 6 bases clipped from V and 4 bases from J, the junction kept 8 bases outside the gene matches. CDR3 size: 15 residues. Germline V gives CDR1 ENHRY, CDR2 SYGVKD. This CDR3 reads CAISAGQEGTGELFF. The CDR3 coding sequence is TGTGCCATCAGCGCCGGACAGGAAGGCACCGGGGAGCTGTTTTTT.

The chain recombines TRBV15 with TRBJ2-3; 8 positions agree with TRBD1. Germline V gene sequence: CDR1 LNHNV, CDR2 YYDKDF (reference sequence). The CDR3 is 14 residues long. V trimming: 3 bases; J trimming: 4 bases; junction bases outside the gene matches: 3. Here the CDR3 DNA reads TGTGCCACCAGCAGTGGACAGGGCCCAGATACGCAGTATTTT. This gives the protein CATSSGQGPDTQYF. The whole variable domain, filled in from reference TRBV15 and TRBJ2-3, reads DAMVIQNPRYQVTQFGKPVTLSCSQTLNHNVMYWYQQKSSQAPKLLFHYYDKDFNNEADTPDNFQSRRPNTSFCFLDIRSPGLGDTAMYLCATSSGQGPDTQYFGPGTRLTVL.

This clone was counted a few times. V and J are TRBV28 and TRBJ2-1; the match to TRBD2 covers 10 bases. The CDR3 is made up of 14 amino acids. From germline, CDR1 is MDHEN and CDR2 SYDVKM. The V gene end was trimmed by 6 bases and the J gene end by 7 bases; junction bases not matched to a gene: 6. The DNA of the CDR3 is TGTGCCAGCAGGACTAGCGGGTCTTGGAATGAGCAGTTCTTC. Its translation: CASRTSGSWNEQFF.

The V gene is TRBV5-1, the J gene TRBJ1-2; 10 bases are shared with TRBD1. V shed 4 bases and J 4 bases; nucleotides not matched to a gene: 10. Germline assignment: CDR1 SGHRS and CDR2 YFSETQ. The CDR3 sequence is 16 residues long. The CDR3 is CASSLPGQGRFYGYTF. CDR3 nucleotides: TGCGCCAGCAGCCTCCCGGGACAGGGGAGGTTCTATGGCTACACCTTC. The variable domain in full, completed from reference TRBV5-1 and TRBJ1-2, reads KAGVTQTPRYLIKTRGQQVTLSCSPISGHRSVSWYQQTPGQGLQFLFEYFSETQRNKGNFPGRFSGRQFSNSRSEMNVSTLELGDSALYLCASSLPGQGRFYGYTFGSGTRLTVV.

The rearrangement uses TRBV10-3 and TRBJ2-1; 7 positions match TRBD2. This CDR3 spans 14 amino acids. Germline V lookup: CDR1 ENHRY, CDR2 SYGVKD. After removal of 4 bases from V and 8 bases from J, the junction contained 8 bases not matched to a gene. CDR3 in amino acids: CAISAASGTDEQFF. CDR3 bases: TGTGCCATCAGTGCGGCTAGCGGTACGGATGAGCAGTTCTTC.